This entry lists 32 T cell receptor beta chains sequenced from one sample in a study of shared clonotypes between healthy human individuals. The method was immunoSEQ multiplex PCR; TCRdb's version includes in-frame clones alone and lacks a portion of them. The repertoire holds some 2.1 million clones, roughly 96% seen once, with more than 0.1% in the top ten. The sequenced sample consisted of naive CD4+ T cells sorted from blood. Subset given: CD45RA+ positively selected. These receptors originate from a man aged 18 to 29 in good health.

This chain uses TRBV27 with TRBJ2-1, with D hard to call. This CDR3 is built from 13 residues. Germline CDR1 reads MNHEY; CDR2 reads SMNVEV (reference sequence). V was shortened by 5 bases and J by 0 bases, with 5 bases between the two germline ends. The CDR3 DNA sequence: TGTGCCAGCAGTCCCCTCTCCTACAATGAGCAGTTCTTC. It translates to CASSPLSYNEQFF.

V usage is TRBV4-1 and J usage is TRBJ1-5; D uncertain. The V and J ends lost 3 bases and 4 bases respectively, with 16 bases between them. The CDR3 is 16 amino acids. Germline CDR1 reads MGHRA; CDR2 reads YSYEKL. This chain's CDR3 is CASSHLEQGGNQPQHF. Written as DNA, the CDR3 is TGCGCCAGCAGCCACTTAGAACAAGGCGGTAATCAGCCCCAGCATTTT.

The V and J genes are TRBV6-5 and TRBJ2-5; weak D call: TRBD1 (6 bases). Trimming removed 6 bases at V and 11 bases at J, with 13 bases between. This CDR3 has 11 amino acids. From germline, CDR1 is MNHEY and CDR2 SVGAGI. The CDR3 DNA follows: TGTGCCAGCAGCTCAGCAGGGGAGCAGTACTTC. Translating gives CASSSAGEQYF.

This chain uses TRBV11-2 with TRBJ1-2; TRBD1 matches 8 bases. V dropped 5 bases and J dropped 2; count of bases not matched to a gene: 4. Germline V gene sequence: CDR1 SGHAT, CDR2 FQNNGV. This CDR3 region has 14 residues. Here the CDR3 DNA reads TGTGCCAGCAGCCCAGGGGGCGCCAACTATGGCTACACCTTC. This translates into CASSPGGANYGYTF.

J is TRBJ2-5 and V is TRBV7-2; D is perhaps TRBD2 (6 bases). The CDR3 runs to 12 residues. Germline loops: CDR1 SGHTA, CDR2 FQGNSA. Trimming shortened V by 6 bases and J by 2 bases, and 7 bases separated the two germline ends. The CDR3 bases are TGTGCCAGCAGACGGGAGCAAGAGACCCAGTACTTC. As protein: CASRREQETQYF.

This sequence joins TRBV7-3 and TRBJ1-1, with 8 bases identical to TRBD1. The CDR3 spans 16 residues. Trimming at V came to 5 bases and at J to 4 bases, leaving 12 bases not matched to a gene. CDR1 and CDR2 (germline): SGHTA, FQGTGA. CDR3 bases: TGTGCCAGCAGCCTAGGGGCAGGGGGCGTGGGCACTGAAGCTTTCTTT. Translated, it gives CASSLGAGGVGTEAFF.

The chain is built from TRBV7-2 and TRBJ2-7; D unresolved. The germline gives CDR1 SGHTA, CDR2 FQGNSA. This CDR3 region has 15 residues. V shed 0 bases and J shed 3 bases, with 12 bases lying between them. The CDR3 DNA sequence: TGTGCCAGCAGCTTAGCGTATGGTAGTAGCTACGAGCAGTACTTC. Residues: CASSLAYGSSYEQYF. The whole variable domain, filled in from reference TRBV7-2 and TRBJ2-7, reads GAGVSQSPSNKVTEKGKDVELRCDPISGHTALYWYRQSLGQGLEFLIYFQGNSAPDKSGLPSDRFSAERTGGSVSTLTIQRTQQEDSAVYLCASSLAYGSSYEQYFGPGTRLTVT.

The chain couples TRBV7-8 to TRBJ1-4; TRBD1 matches at 8 bases. V trimming: 5 bases; J trimming: 7 bases; junction bases outside the gene matches: 6. This CDR3 is built from 14 residues. The germline V gene has CDR1 SGHVS and CDR2 FQNEAQ. The CDR3 here is CASSDPGQAEKLFF. Written as DNA, the CDR3 is TGTGCCAGCAGCGATCCGGGACAGGCTGAAAAACTGTTTTTT.

The chain is built from TRBV10-1 and TRBJ2-7, with 7 bases that match TRBD1. The ends lost 7 bases at V and 4 bases at J; junction bases unmatched: 19. CDR1 is WNHNN, CDR2 SYGVQD, per germline (reference sequence). CDR3 length: 17 amino acids. CDR3 sequence reads: CASTSRPSGTEIYEQYF. The CDR3 DNA is TGCGCCAGCACCAGCAGACCCTCCGGGACAGAGATATACGAGCAGTACTTC.

In the case of this clone: Other DNA sequences of this sample code for an identical CDR3. The chain joins TRBV9 to TRBJ1-3; 9 bases agree with TRBD1. CDR3 length: 15 amino acids. V dropped 0 bases and J dropped 3; count of bases not matched to a gene: 1. Germline V CDR1 and CDR2: SGDLS, YYNGEE. The CDR3 protein is CASSVEGQGGNTIYF. In nucleotides, the CDR3 is TGTGCCAGCAGCGTAGAGGGACAGGGTGGAAACACCATATATTTT.

A single count supports this clone. The genes are TRBV5-1 and TRBJ1-3; D gene uncertain. This CDR3 has 15 amino acids. V was cut by 6 bases and J by 0 bases, with 13 bases left in between. Germline-derived CDR1 and CDR2 are SGHRS and YFSETQ. CDR3 sequence (DNA): TGCGCCAGCACCCTTGATGGATACTCTGGAAACACCATATATTTT. Its protein is CASTLDGYSGNTIYF.

A few counts support this clone. Other DNA variants within this sample encode the same CDR3. The V call is TRBV5-1, the J call TRBJ2-1; D remains unclear. The germline CDR1 and CDR2 sequences are SGHRS and YFSETQ. V gave up 0 bases and J gave up 5 bases, with 6 bases separating them. This CDR3 spans 13 amino acids. CDR3 sequence: CASSLDPNNEQFF. Here the CDR3 DNA reads TGCGCCAGCAGCTTGGACCCTAACAATGAGCAGTTCTTC.

The chain links TRBV5-4 to TRBJ1-3; D gene uncertain. The germline V gene has CDR1 SGHNT and CDR2 YYREEE (reference sequence). The CDR3 is 15 residues long. The ends were cut back, 1 base at V and 3 bases at J, with 11 bases in the middle. In DNA form, the CDR3 reads TGTGCCAGCAGCTTGAAGTCGGACGGTGGAAACACCATATATTTT. It is translated as CASSLKSDGGNTIYF.

A single count supports this clone. V gene TRBV18 combines with J gene TRBJ1-1; no firm D call. V lost 4 bases, J lost 1 base, and 4 bases lay in between. Looked up from germline, CDR1 is KGHSH and CDR2 is LQKENI. This CDR3 has 12 residues. The CDR3 spells CASSHRNTEAFF. CDR3 in DNA: TGTGCCAGCTCACACAGGAACACTGAAGCTTTCTTT.

The chain recombines TRBV5-6 with TRBJ2-1; D might be TRBD1 or TRBD2, each matching 6 bases. The germline V gene encodes CDR1 SGHDT and CDR2 YYEEEE. This CDR3 is 13 amino acids long. Trimming stripped 0 bases from V and 13 bases from J, with 14 bases between. CDR3 in amino acids: CASSLAGGGVQFF. The CDR3 coding sequence is TGTGCCAGCAGCTTGGCCGGGGGCGGGGTACAGTTCTTC.

In the case of this clone: Distinct nucleotide sequences in the sample also encode this CDR3. The chain combines TRBV28 with TRBJ1-5, with D unresolved. This CDR3 has 13 amino acids. Germline lookup yields CDR1 MDHEN and CDR2 SYDVKM. V was trimmed by 3 bases and J by 2 bases, leaving 5 bases between them. CDR3 bases: TGTGCCAGCAGTTTCGGTCGCAATCAGCCCCAGCATTTT. Protein sequence: CASSFGRNQPQHF.

This chain links TRBV27 with TRBJ2-4; 7 nucleotides align to TRBD1. Germline CDR1 MNHEY, CDR2 SMNVEV (reference sequence). V shed 2 bases and J 6 bases; nucleotides not matched to a gene: 4. The CDR3 extends over 14 amino acids. The CDR3 region is CASSLRQGPNIQYF. CDR3 sequence (DNA): TGTGCCAGCAGTTTAAGACAGGGTCCAAACATTCAGTACTTC.

As regards this clone: Other DNA sequences in this specimen translate into the identical CDR3. This rearrangement joins TRBV4-1 to TRBJ2-1; D unclear. The V gene's germline CDR1 is MGHRA and CDR2 YSYEKL. This CDR3 has 11 residues. With 3 bases removed from V and 6 bases from J, the gap between germline ends came to 3 bases. The DNA of the CDR3 is TGCGCCAGCAGCCATCGCAATGAGCAGTTCTTC. Translated, it gives CASSHRNEQFF.

This clone was observed a handful of times. The gene calls are TRBV10-3 and TRBJ1-6; TRBD1 is a possible D gene (6 bases). This CDR3 spans 13 amino acids. Germline lookup yields CDR1 ENHRY and CDR2 SYGVKD. With 6 bases removed from V and 8 bases from J, the gap between germline ends came to 11 bases. The CDR3, as DNA: TGTGCCATCAGCGGACAGAGGGATTCACCCCTCCACTTT. Translation gives CAISGQRDSPLHF.

The chain recombines TRBV28 with TRBJ2-3; the match to TRBD2 covers 7 bases. Trimming cost V 5 bases and J 2 bases; bases outside gene matches: 7. CDR3 length: 15 residues. CDR1 is MDHEN, CDR2 SYDVKM, per germline. The CDR3 protein is CASSPRGVNTDTQYF. In DNA form, the CDR3 reads TGTGCCAGCAGTCCACGGGGGGTTAACACAGATACGCAGTATTTT. Using reference TRBV28 and TRBJ2-3 for the parts outside the CDR3, the full variable domain is DVKVTQSSRYLVKRTGEKVFLECVQDMDHENMFWYRQDPGLGLRLIYFSYDVKMKEKGDIPEGYSVSREKKERFSLILESASTNQTSMYLCASSPRGVNTDTQYFGPGTRLTVL.

V is TRBV5-6 and J is TRBJ2-7; D may be TRBD1 or TRBD2 (5 bases each). Trimming took 5 bases from V and 0 from J, leaving 18 bases between them. The CDR3 extends over 16 amino acids. Germline loops: CDR1 SGHDT, CDR2 YYEEEE. CDR3 residues: CASRGWDGESSYEQYF. The CDR3 nucleotides are TGTGCCAGCAGGGGGTGGGACGGGGAAAGCTCCTACGAGCAGTACTTC. Looking up the rest from reference TRBV5-6 and TRBJ2-7 gives the full variable domain: DAGVTQSPTHLIKTRGQQVTLRCSPKSGHDTVSWYQQALGQGPQFIFQYYEEEERQRGNFPDRFSGHQFPNYSSELNVNALLLGDSALYLCASRGWDGESSYEQYFGPGTRLTVT.

The chain recombines TRBV2 with TRBJ2-2; D is unclear. V gave up 6 bases and J gave up 3 bases, with 14 bases separating them. Germline V gives CDR1 SNHLY, CDR2 FYNNEI. The length of the CDR3 is 15 residues. CDR3 nucleotide sequence: TGTGCCAGCAGCACCGTATGGATCGACACCGGGGAGCTGTTTTTT. This sequence encodes CASSTVWIDTGELFF.

Remarks on this clone: Additional DNA sequences in this sample encode the identical CDR3. V gene TRBV28 combines with J gene TRBJ1-1; D is unclear. The CDR3 runs to 15 residues. With 8 bases removed from V and 3 bases from J, the gap between germline ends came to 19 bases. Looked up from germline, CDR1 is MDHEN and CDR2 is SYDVKM. CDR3 sequence (DNA): TGTGCCAGCCGCGTGGCCCGGACCGTCTACACTGAAGCTTTCTTT. Protein sequence: CASRVARTVYTEAFF. Based on the CDR3 plus reference TRBV28 and TRBJ1-1, the full variable domain is DVKVTQSSRYLVKRTGEKVFLECVQDMDHENMFWYRQDPGLGLRLIYFSYDVKMKEKGDIPEGYSVSREKKERFSLILESASTNQTSMYLCASRVARTVYTEAFFGQGTRLTVV.

This rearrangement joins TRBV6-1 to TRBJ2-5; unclear D gene. The CDR3 extends over 15 amino acids. Germline V gene sequence: CDR1 MNHNS, CDR2 SASEGT. The V end lost 3 bases, the J end lost 1 base, and 12 bases lay between the germline ends. The CDR3 here is CASSDLGRSQETQYF. The CDR3 coding sequence is TGTGCCAGCAGTGATCTAGGACGGAGCCAAGAGACCCAGTACTTC.

This clone has just one count. This rearrangement joins TRBV30 to TRBJ1-1, with D possibly being TRBD1 (5 bases). Germline CDR1 is GTSNPN and CDR2 is SVGIG (reference sequence). The V end was cut by 5 bases, the J end by 7 bases, with 14 bases between. The CDR3 contains 12 residues. The CDR3 loop is CAWARGQGEAFF. The CDR3 region has the DNA TGTGCCTGGGCCCGAGGGCAGGGTGAAGCTTTCTTT.

The J gene is TRBJ2-3, the V gene TRBV18, with a weak D call TRBD2 (5 bases). The CDR3 contains 17 residues. CDR1 is KGHSH and CDR2 is LQKENI in the germline V gene. The germline V and J ends were trimmed by 1 base and 1 base, with 15 bases remaining between them. This chain's CDR3 is CASSPRPPSGGTDTQYF. CDR3 coding DNA: TGTGCCAGCTCACCACGCCCCCCGTCCGGGGGCACAGATACGCAGTATTTT.

Of note for this clone: The same CDR3 also results from other DNA sequences found in this sample. The J gene is TRBJ2-3, the V gene TRBV5-1; D is ambiguous. The CDR3 spans 16 residues. Germline V lookup: CDR1 SGHRS, CDR2 YFSETQ. Trimming shortened V by 0 bases and J by 0 bases, and 11 bases separated the two germline ends. The DNA of the CDR3 is TGCGCCAGCAGCTTGGAGGCCGGCTTGAGCACAGATACGCAGTATTTT. This encodes CASSLEAGLSTDTQYF.

This rearrangement joins TRBV12-5 to TRBJ2-1; the D call may be TRBD1 or TRBD2 (6 bases each). The CDR3 extends over 16 amino acids. Trimming took 0 bases from V and 6 from J, leaving 15 bases between them. Germline CDR1 is LGHNT and CDR2 is FRNRAP. The CDR3 sequence is CASGLVLGGRANEQFF. In DNA, the CDR3 is TGTGCTAGTGGTTTGGTACTGGGGGGCAGGGCCAATGAGCAGTTCTTC.

This clone was recorded once. The chain combines TRBV5-4 with TRBJ2-7; no clear D gene. V was clipped by 0 bases and J by 2 bases, with 12 bases between them. The germline CDR1 and CDR2 sequences are SGHNT and YYREEE (reference sequence). This CDR3 has 15 residues. As DNA, the CDR3 is TGTGCCAGCAGCTTGGAGTCTTCTACCACCTACGAGCAGTACTTC. Translation: CASSLESSTTYEQYF.

The genes are TRBV18 and TRBJ2-2, with D tentatively TRBD1 (5 bases). V was pared by 6 bases and J by 5 bases, with 16 bases between. This CDR3 contains 15 residues. CDR1 is KGHSH and CDR2 is LQKENI in the germline V gene. CDR3 protein: CASSSGIQVTGELFF. In DNA, the CDR3 is TGTGCCAGCTCGTCTGGAATACAGGTTACCGGGGAGCTGTTTTTT. Supplemented by reference TRBV18 and TRBJ2-2, the full variable domain reads NAGVMQNPRHLVRRRGQEARLRCSPMKGHSHVYWYRQLPEEGLKFMVYLQKENIIDESGMPKERFSAEFPKEGPSILRIQQVVRGDSAAYFCASSSGIQVTGELFFGEGSRLTVL.

The chain uses TRBV5-6 and TRBJ1-2; TRBD1 agrees at 8 bases. The CDR3 totals 14 residues. Germline CDR1 SGHDT, CDR2 YYEEEE. Trimming at V came to 4 bases and at J to 2 bases, leaving 4 bases not matched to a gene. The DNA for the CDR3 is TGTGCCAGCAGCATAGGACAGGGCAACTATGGCTACACCTTC. Translated, it gives CASSIGQGNYGYTF.

The rearrangement uses TRBV6-5 and TRBJ2-1; possibly TRBD2 for D (5 bases). Trimming took off 5 bases at V and 3 bases at J, with 11 bases between the two ends. The CDR3 is 14 amino acids. The germline gives CDR1 MNHEY, CDR2 SVGAGI. The CDR3 nucleotides read TGTGCCAGCAGTGTCGGTGGGAGCTACAATGAGCAGTTCTTC. Translated, it gives CASSVGGSYNEQFF.